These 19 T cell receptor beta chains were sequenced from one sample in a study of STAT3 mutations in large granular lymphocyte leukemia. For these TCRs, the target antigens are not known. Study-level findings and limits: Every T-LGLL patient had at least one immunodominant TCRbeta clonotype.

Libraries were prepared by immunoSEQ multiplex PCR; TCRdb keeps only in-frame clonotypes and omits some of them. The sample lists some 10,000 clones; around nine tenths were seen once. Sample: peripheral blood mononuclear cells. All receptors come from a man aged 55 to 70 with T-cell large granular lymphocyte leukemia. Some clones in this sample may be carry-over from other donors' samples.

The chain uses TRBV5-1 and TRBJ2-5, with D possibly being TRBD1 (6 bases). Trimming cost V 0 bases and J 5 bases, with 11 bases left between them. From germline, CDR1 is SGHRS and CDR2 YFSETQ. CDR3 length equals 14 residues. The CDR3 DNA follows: TGCGCCAGCAGCTTGGGACAGGCCGGGGAGACCCAGTACTTC. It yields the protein CASSLGQAGETQYF.

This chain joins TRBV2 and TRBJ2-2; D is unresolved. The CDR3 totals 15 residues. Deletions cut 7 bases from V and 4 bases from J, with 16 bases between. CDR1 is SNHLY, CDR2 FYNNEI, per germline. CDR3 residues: CASMPLSLSTGELFF. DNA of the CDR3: TGTGCCAGCATGCCCCTCAGCTTGAGCACCGGGGAGCTGTTTTTT. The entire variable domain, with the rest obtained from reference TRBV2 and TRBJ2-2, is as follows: EPEVTQTPSHQVTQMGQEVILRCVPISNHLYFYWYRQILGQKVEFLVSFYNNEISEKSEIFDDQFSVERPDGSNFTLKIRSTKLEDSAMYFCASMPLSLSTGELFFGEGSRLTVL.

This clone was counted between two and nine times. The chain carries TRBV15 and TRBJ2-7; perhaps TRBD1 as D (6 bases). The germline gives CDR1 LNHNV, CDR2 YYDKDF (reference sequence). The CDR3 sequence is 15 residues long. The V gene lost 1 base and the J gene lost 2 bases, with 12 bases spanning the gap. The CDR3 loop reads CATSRGGDRPYEQYF. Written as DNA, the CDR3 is TGTGCCACCAGCAGAGGCGGAGACAGGCCCTACGAGCAGTACTTC.

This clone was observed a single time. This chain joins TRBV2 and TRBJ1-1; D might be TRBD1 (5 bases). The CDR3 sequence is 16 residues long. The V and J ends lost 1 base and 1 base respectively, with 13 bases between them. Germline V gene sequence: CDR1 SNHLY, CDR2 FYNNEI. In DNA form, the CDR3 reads TGTGCCAGCAGTGAAGTCAGTGGGGCGGGGAACACTGAAGCTTTCTTT. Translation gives CASSEVSGAGNTEAFF.

CDR3 loop: CASSDSFSGGQFF. CDR3 nucleotides: TGTGCCAGCAGTGACTCGTTTTCTGGGGGGCAGTTCTTC. The V gene is TRBV6-4, the J gene TRBJ2-1; tentatively, D is TRBD1 or TRBD2 (5 bases each). Trimming pared 0 bases from V and 12 bases from J, leaving 12 bases between. This CDR3 has 13 residues. Germline CDR1 and CDR2: MRHNA and SNTAGT.

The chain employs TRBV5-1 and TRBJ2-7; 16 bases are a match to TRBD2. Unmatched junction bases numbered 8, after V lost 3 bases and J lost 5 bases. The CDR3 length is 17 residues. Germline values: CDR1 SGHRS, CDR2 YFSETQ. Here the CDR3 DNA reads TGCGCCAGCAGCTCGGGACTAGCGGGAGGGGTAAGCGACGAGCAGTACTTC. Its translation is CASSSGLAGGVSDEQYF.

CDR3 residues: CASNPGTSGSNEQFF. In DNA form, the CDR3 reads TGTGCCAGCAACCCCGGGACTAGCGGGAGCAATGAGCAGTTCTTC. The chain employs TRBV28 and TRBJ2-1, with TRBD2 matching over 14 bases. Germline V lookup: CDR1 MDHEN, CDR2 SYDVKM. The CDR3 loop spans 15 amino acids. After removal of 7 bases from V and 6 bases from J, the junction contained 5 bases not matched to a gene.

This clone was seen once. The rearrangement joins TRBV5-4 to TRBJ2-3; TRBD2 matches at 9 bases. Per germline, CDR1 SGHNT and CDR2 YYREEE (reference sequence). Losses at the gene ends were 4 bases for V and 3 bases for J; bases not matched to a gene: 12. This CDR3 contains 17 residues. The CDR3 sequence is CASSGFSGRGGTDTQYF. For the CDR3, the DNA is TGTGCCAGCAGCGGGTTTAGCGGGAGAGGGGGAACAGATACGCAGTATTTT.

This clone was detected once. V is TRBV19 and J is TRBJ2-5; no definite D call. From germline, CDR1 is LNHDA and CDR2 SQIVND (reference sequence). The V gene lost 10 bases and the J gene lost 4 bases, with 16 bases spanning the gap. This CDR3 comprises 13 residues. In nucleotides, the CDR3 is TGTGCCACCACCCCCGGCCAAACAGAGACCCAGTACTTC. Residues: CATTPGQTETQYF.

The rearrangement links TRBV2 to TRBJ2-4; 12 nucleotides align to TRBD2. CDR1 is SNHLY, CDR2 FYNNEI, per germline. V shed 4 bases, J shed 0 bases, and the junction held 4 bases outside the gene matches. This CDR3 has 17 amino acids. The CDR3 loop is CASSGLAGGVAKNIQYF. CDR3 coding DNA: TGTGCCAGCAGTGGGCTAGCGGGGGGGGTAGCCAAAAACATTCAGTACTTC.

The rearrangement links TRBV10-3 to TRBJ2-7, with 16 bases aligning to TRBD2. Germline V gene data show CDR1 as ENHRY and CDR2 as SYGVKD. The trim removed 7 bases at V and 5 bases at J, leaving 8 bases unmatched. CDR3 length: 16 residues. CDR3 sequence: CAIKGTSGRAGNEQYF. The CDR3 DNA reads TGTGCCATCAAGGGGACTAGCGGGAGGGCCGGGAACGAGCAGTACTTC.

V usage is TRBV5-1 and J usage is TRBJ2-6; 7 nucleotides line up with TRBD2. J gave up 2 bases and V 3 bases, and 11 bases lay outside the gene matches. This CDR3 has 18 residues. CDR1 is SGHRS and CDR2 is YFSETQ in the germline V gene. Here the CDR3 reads CASSWAPLGGTGANVLTF. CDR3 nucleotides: TGCGCCAGCAGCTGGGCTCCCCTGGGAGGGACTGGGGCCAACGTCCTGACTTTC. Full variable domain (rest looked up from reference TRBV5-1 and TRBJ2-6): KAGVTQTPRYLIKTRGQQVTLSCSPISGHRSVSWYQQTPGQGLQFLFEYFSETQRNKGNFPGRFSGRQFSNSRSEMNVSTLELGDSALYLCASSWAPLGGTGANVLTFGAGSRLTVL.

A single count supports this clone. CDR3 sequence reads: CASSSGVNTEAFF. The CDR3, as DNA: TGTGCCAGCAGCTCTGGAGTGAACACTGAAGCTTTCTTT. The J gene is TRBJ1-1, the V gene TRBV7-3; no definite D call. The CDR3 loop spans 13 amino acids. The germline V gene has CDR1 SGHTA and CDR2 FQGTGA. The V and J ends lost 4 bases and 0 bases respectively, with 6 bases between them.

As DNA, the CDR3 is TGTGCCAGCAGCTTAGCGGTCCAAAGAGATGAGCAGTACTTC. Protein sequence: CASSLAVQRDEQYF. The chain recombines TRBV11-1 with TRBJ2-7, with D uncertain. Germline CDR1 reads SGHAT; CDR2 reads FQDESV (reference sequence). The CDR3 spans 14 residues. Trimming removed 0 bases at V and 7 bases at J, with 13 bases between.

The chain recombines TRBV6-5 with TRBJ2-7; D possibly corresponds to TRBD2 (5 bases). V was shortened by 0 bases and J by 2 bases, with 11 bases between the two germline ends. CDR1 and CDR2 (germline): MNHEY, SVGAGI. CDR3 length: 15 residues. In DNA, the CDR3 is TGTGCCAGCAGTTACTCGCGCGGGCAACCCTACGAGCAGTACTTC. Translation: CASSYSRGQPYEQYF.

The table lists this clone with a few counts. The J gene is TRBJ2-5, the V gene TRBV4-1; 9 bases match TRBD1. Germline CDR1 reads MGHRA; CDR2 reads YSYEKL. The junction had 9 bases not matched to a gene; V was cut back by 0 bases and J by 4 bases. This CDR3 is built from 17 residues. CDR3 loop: CASSQDGGDRGLETQYF. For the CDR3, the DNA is TGCGCCAGCAGCCAAGATGGTGGCGACAGGGGGTTAGAGACCCAGTACTTC.

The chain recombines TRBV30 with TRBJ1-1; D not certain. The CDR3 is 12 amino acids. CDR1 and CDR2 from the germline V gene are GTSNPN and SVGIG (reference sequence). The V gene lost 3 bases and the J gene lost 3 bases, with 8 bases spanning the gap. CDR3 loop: CAWRLEHTEAFF. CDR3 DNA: TGTGCCTGGAGGCTGGAACACACTGAAGCTTTCTTT.

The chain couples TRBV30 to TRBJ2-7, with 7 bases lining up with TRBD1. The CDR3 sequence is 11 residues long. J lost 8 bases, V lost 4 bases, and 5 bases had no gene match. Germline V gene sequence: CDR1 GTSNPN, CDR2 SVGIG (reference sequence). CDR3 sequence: CAWTSTGQQYF. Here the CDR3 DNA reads TGTGCCTGGACTTCGACAGGGCAGCAGTACTTC. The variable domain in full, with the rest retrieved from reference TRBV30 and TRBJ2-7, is SQTIHQWPATLVQPVGSPLSLECTVEGTSNPNLYWYRQAAGRGLQLLFYSVGIGQISSEVPQNLSASRPQDRQFILSSKKLLLSDSGFYLCAWTSTGQQYFGPGTRLTVT.

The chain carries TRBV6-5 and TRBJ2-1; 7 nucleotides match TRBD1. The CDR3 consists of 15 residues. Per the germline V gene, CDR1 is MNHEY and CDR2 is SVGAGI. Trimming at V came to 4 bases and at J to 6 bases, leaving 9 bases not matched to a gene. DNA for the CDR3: TGTGCCAGCAGTTTTACAGGGGCACACTTCAATGAGCAGTTCTTC. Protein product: CASSFTGAHFNEQFF.